This T cell receptor (beta chain) was found in a study of early T cells in non-severe SARS-CoV-2 infection. On the study more broadly: Sequencing was performed on bulk RNA from unsorted whole blood, leaving chains unpaired.

Findings of the study overall: Reliance on VDJdb matching favored anti-spike CD8 responses; private and CD4 specificities were missed.

As to this clonotype: The antigen is not known.

The ends were cut back, 10 bases at V and 5 bases at J, with 11 bases in the middle. Germline CDR1 reads MDHEN; CDR2 reads SYDVKM. This CDR3 is 11 amino acids long. A single record per CDR3 protein comes from TCRdb applying MiXCR to the 5' RACE reads. Of around 52,000 distinct CDR3 sequences in the sample, 9.5% to 13% were seen once. The receptor's source is an adult who was a healthcare worker with PCR-confirmed SARS-CoV-2 infection or an uninfected control (not recorded which). The sample was whole blood. The chain is built from TRBV28 and TRBJ1-1; D is unclear. The CDR3 DNA reads as TGTGCCACTAGGCAAGGGACTGAAGCTTTCTTT. Its translation: CATRQGTEAFF.